The T cell receptor (beta chain) under discussion was sequenced for a study of cytomegalovirus exposure and HLA in healthy donors. The study's findings and limits: An Asian-associated ancestry cluster reportedly showed fewer N-insertions than the approximately 650-donor mean in a later analysis. As a later analysis revealed, most CMV-associated TCR beta chains appeared HLA-restricted. Associated with HLA alleles at 0.05 false discovery rate in a later analysis were some 16,000 TCR beta sequences.

Germline CDR1 reads SGHRS; CDR2 reads YFSETQ. This CDR3 is built from 13 residues. V trimming: 6 bases; J trimming: 8 bases; junction bases outside the gene matches: 9. Both 60 Vbeta primers and 13 Jbeta primers went into the PCR. Per the study methods: The authors later counted 75 million to 90 million unique TCR beta chains, 9.5 million to 13 million of them shared. The protocol was immunoSEQ multiplex PCR, while the TCRdb copy is restricted to in-frame clones and leaves out a portion. Clonal size and the V and J genes are those of that table, whereas D and trimming came from the DNA. Among 150,000 to 200,000 clones, around 76% were seen once, and the ten largest hold roughly 2%. This clone occurred once. Its antigen is unknown.

Material: PBMCs. The genes are TRBV5-1 and TRBJ1-1; TRBD1 aligns across 8 bases. The clonotype was recovered from a female donor in good health and CMV-seronegative. CDR3 amino acids: CASKGGAGGEAFF. The DNA of the CDR3 is TGCGCCAGCAAGGGTGGTGCAGGGGGCGAAGCTTTCTTT.